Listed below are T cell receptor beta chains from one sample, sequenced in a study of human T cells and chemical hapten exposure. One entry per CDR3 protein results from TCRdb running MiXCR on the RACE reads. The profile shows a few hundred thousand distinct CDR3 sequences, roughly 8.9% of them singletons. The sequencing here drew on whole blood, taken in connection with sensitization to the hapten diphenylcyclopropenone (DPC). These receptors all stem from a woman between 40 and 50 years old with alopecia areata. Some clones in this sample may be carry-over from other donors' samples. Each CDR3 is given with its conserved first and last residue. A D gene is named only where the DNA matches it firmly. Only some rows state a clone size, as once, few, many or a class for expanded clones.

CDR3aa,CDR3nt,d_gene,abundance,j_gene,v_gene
CASSPVGTGTYGYTF,TGTGCCAGCAGCCCGGTGGGGACAGGGACCTATGGCTACACCTTC,TRBD1,few,TRBJ1-2,TRBV5-8
CASSGLAGGTGELFF,TGTGCCAGCAGCGGACTAGCGGGAGGCACCGGGGAGCTGTTTTTT,TRBD2,.,TRBJ2-2,TRBV6-1
CASREISATYNEQFF,TGTGCCAGCAGGGAGATTTCAGCGACCTACAATGAGCAGTTCTTC,.,.,TRBJ2-1,TRBV2
CASSLVNEKETQYF,TGTGCCAGCAGTTTAGTTAATGAGAAAGAGACCCAGTACTTC,.,many,TRBJ2-5,TRBV12-3/TRBV12-4
CATQTGTGGYWGNQPQHF,TGTGCCACCCAAACCGGGACAGGGGGCTATTGGGGAAATCAGCCCCAGCATTTT,TRBD1,.,TRBJ1-5,TRBV28
CAISVLKGAYEKLFF,TGTGCCATCAGTGTCCTGAAAGGGGCCTATGAAAAACTGTTTTTT,.,few,TRBJ1-4,TRBV10-3
CASSELSGSTDEQFF,TGTGCCAGCAGTGAACTGAGCGGGAGCACGGATGAGCAGTTCTTC,TRBD2,.,TRBJ2-1,TRBV2
CATSDLQGDTDTQYF,TGTGCCACCAGTGATCTACAGGGGGACACAGATACGCAGTATTTT,TRBD1,many,TRBJ2-3,TRBV24-1
CASSYPGQGSNEQFF,TGTGCCAGCAGCTATCCGGGACAGGGATCCAATGAGCAGTTCTTC,TRBD1,few,TRBJ2-1,TRBV7-2
CASSAGTGFMNTEAFF,TGTGCCAGCAGCGCCGGGACAGGGTTCATGAACACTGAAGCTTTCTTT,TRBD1,.,TRBJ1-1,TRBV6-2/TRBV6-3
CASSFLPGTYEQYF,TGTGCCAGCAGCTTCCTCCCGGGGACCTACGAGCAGTACTTC,.,.,TRBJ2-7,TRBV21-1
CASNRSNYGYTF,TGTGCCAGCAATCGGTCTAACTATGGCTACACCTTC,.,few,TRBJ1-2,TRBV28
CASSYSIGSITDTQYF,TGTGCCAGCAGTTACTCCATTGGCAGCATCACAGATACGCAGTATTTT,.,.,TRBJ2-3,TRBV6-5
CASRRSQGTYEQYF,TGTGCCAGCCGCCGGAGCCAGGGGACCTACGAGCAGTACTTC,.,.,TRBJ2-7,TRBV6-5
CASDKGTGHNQPQHF,TGTGCCAGCGATAAAGGGACGGGTCACAATCAGCCCCAGCATTTT,.,few,TRBJ1-5,TRBV19